These 20 T cell receptor beta chains came from one sample sequenced in a study of blood T cell repertoires in COVID-19. Assay: immunoSEQ multiplex PCR; the TCRdb copy retains only in-frame clones and omits some. This table has over 70,000 clones, approximately 83% appearing once. Sequenced material: peripheral blood. Receptors originate from a woman aged 60-75 years with acute or convalescent COVID-19.

The genes are TRBV7-2 and TRBJ1-3; a weak D match, TRBD1 (5 bases). Germline lookup yields CDR1 SGHTA and CDR2 FQGNSA. The V and J ends lost 0 bases and 2 bases respectively, with 8 bases between them. CDR3 length: 15 amino acids. The CDR3, as DNA: TGTGCCAGCAGCTTAGCGCCCAGGGCTGGAAACACCATATATTTT. It encodes CASSLAPRAGNTIYF. The entire variable domain, with the rest obtained from reference TRBV7-2 and TRBJ1-3, is as follows: GAGVSQSPSNKVTEKGKDVELRCDPISGHTALYWYRQSLGQGLEFLIYFQGNSAPDKSGLPSDRFSAERTGGSVSTLTIQRTQQEDSAVYLCASSLAPRAGNTIYFGEGSWLTVV.

The rearrangement uses TRBV27 and TRBJ2-1; 10 nucleotides align to TRBD2. The ends lost 5 bases at V and 0 bases at J; junction bases unmatched: 10. CDR1 and CDR2 (germline): MNHEY, SMNVEV (reference sequence). The CDR3 totals 18 residues. This CDR3 is CASSRTSGWDSSYNEQFF. In nucleotides, the CDR3 is TGTGCCAGCAGTAGGACTAGCGGATGGGATAGCTCCTACAATGAGCAGTTCTTC.

The chain has TRBV28 and TRBJ2-7, with 7 bases identical to TRBD1. Germline V gene data show CDR1 as MDHEN and CDR2 as SYDVKM. V was clipped by 1 base and J by 0 bases; unmatched bases: 0. The CDR3 has 14 amino acids. The CDR3 protein is CASSLSGGSYEQYF. DNA for the CDR3: TGTGCCAGCAGTTTATCAGGGGGCTCCTACGAGCAGTACTTC.

The chain links TRBV30 to TRBJ1-1, with 7 bases that match TRBD1. The CDR3 has 17 residues. Germline V lookup: CDR1 GTSNPN, CDR2 SVGIG (reference sequence). The trim removed 4 bases at V and 0 bases at J, leaving 14 bases unmatched. CDR3 loop: CAWTLPRQGRMNTEAFF. The CDR3 nucleotides read TGTGCCTGGACTCTACCCCGACAGGGTAGGATGAACACTGAAGCTTTCTTT.

The J gene is TRBJ2-1, the V gene TRBV4-2; 13 nucleotides agree with TRBD2. The germline CDR1 and CDR2 sequences are LGHNA and YNFKEQ. The CDR3 totals 16 residues. V dropped 0 bases and J dropped 4; count of bases not matched to a gene: 0. CDR3 sequence reads: CASSQETSGRYNEQFF. The CDR3 DNA sequence: TGTGCCAGCAGCCAAGAGACTAGCGGGAGGTACAATGAGCAGTTCTTC.

This clone was picked up one time. The V and J genes are TRBV28 and TRBJ1-4; 9 bases match TRBD1. With 8 bases clipped from V and 6 bases from J, the junction kept 7 bases outside the gene matches. Germline assignment: CDR1 MDHEN and CDR2 SYDVKM. The CDR3 totals 14 residues. CDR3 sequence reads: CASLQGADYEKLFF. In nucleotides, the CDR3 is TGTGCCAGCCTACAGGGGGCGGATTATGAAAAACTGTTTTTT.

V usage is TRBV28 and J usage is TRBJ1-2; 8 bases agree with TRBD1. Germline values: CDR1 MDHEN, CDR2 SYDVKM. J gave up 6 bases and V 0 bases, and 0 bases lay outside the gene matches. The CDR3 runs to 13 residues. As DNA, the CDR3 is TGTGCCAGCAGTTTATGGACAGGGGATGGCTACACCTTC. Amino acid sequence: CASSLWTGDGYTF.

The chain joins TRBV5-6 to TRBJ2-4; TRBD1 is a possible D gene (6 bases). There are 15 residues in the CDR3. Germline V CDR1 and CDR2: SGHDT, YYEEEE. The V and J ends lost 1 base and 2 bases respectively, with 10 bases between them. The DNA of the CDR3 is TGTGCCAGCAGCTTGTGGACAGCATCCAAAAACATTCAGTACTTC. It specifies CASSLWTASKNIQYF.

This clone was seen a handful of times. The chain recombines TRBV7-9 with TRBJ1-2; D possibly corresponds to TRBD1 (6 bases). The ends were cut back, 1 base at V and 5 bases at J, with 11 bases in the middle. CDR1 is SEHNR and CDR2 is FQNEAQ in the germline V gene (reference sequence). The CDR3 extends over 14 amino acids. CDR3 amino acids: CASSLGGQHYGYTF. The CDR3 region has the DNA TGTGCCAGCAGCTTAGGGGGGCAGCATTATGGCTACACCTTC.

This sequence joins TRBV7-6 and TRBJ2-2; 7 bases line up with TRBD2. The J segment lost 5 bases and the V segment lost 1 base, leaving 4 bases of the junction unmatched. CDR1 SGHVS and CDR2 FNYEAQ come from the germline V gene. The CDR3 contains 15 residues. In DNA form, the CDR3 reads TGTGCCAGCAGCTTAGGCTCGGGGGGTACCGGGGAGCTGTTTTTT. This sequence encodes CASSLGSGGTGELFF.

V usage is TRBV6-1 and J usage is TRBJ1-1; maybe TRBD1 (6 bases). This CDR3 spans 14 amino acids. V dropped 2 bases and J dropped 1 base, with 8 bases sitting between them. From germline, CDR1 is MNHNS and CDR2 SASEGT. For the CDR3, the DNA is TGTGCCAGCAGTGAAAGGGGGTGGAACACTGAAGCTTTCTTT. Its translation is CASSERGWNTEAFF.

The V and J genes are TRBV25-1 and TRBJ1-2; D perhaps matches TRBD1 (6 bases). The V and J ends lost 1 base and 3 bases respectively, with 12 bases between them. Germline V gene lookup returns CDR1 MGHDK and CDR2 SYGVNS. This CDR3 has 15 residues. CDR3 DNA sequence: TGTGCCAGCAGTGAATTGGGACACGTCGACTATGGCTACACCTTC. This codes for CASSELGHVDYGYTF.

CDR3: CASSSTTGINEQFF. CDR3 in DNA: TGTGCCAGCAGTTCTACCACAGGGATCAATGAGCAGTTCTTC. The chain recombines TRBV2 with TRBJ2-1; a weak D match, TRBD1 (6 bases). CDR3 size: 14 residues. Germline V lookup: CDR1 SNHLY, CDR2 FYNNEI. Trimming removed 5 bases from V and 6 bases from J, with 14 bases in between.

The V gene is TRBV2, the J gene TRBJ1-5; TRBD1 might be the D (6 bases). CDR3 size: 14 residues. With 5 bases removed from V and 1 base from J, the gap between germline ends came to 9 bases. From germline, CDR1 is SNHLY and CDR2 FYNNEI. The DNA for the CDR3 is TGTGCCAGCAGTAAACAGGGAAGCAATCAGCCCCAGCATTTT. This codes for CASSKQGSNQPQHF. The whole variable domain, remainder taken from reference TRBV2 and TRBJ1-5, is EPEVTQTPSHQVTQMGQEVILRCVPISNHLYFYWYRQILGQKVEFLVSFYNNEISEKSEIFDDQFSVERPDGSNFTLKIRSTKLEDSAMYFCASSKQGSNQPQHFGDGTRLSIL.

The J gene is TRBJ1-5, the V gene TRBV9; tentative D call: TRBD1 (6 bases). Trimming cost V 5 bases and J 6 bases, with 21 bases left between them. Germline V gives CDR1 SGDLS, CDR2 YYNGEE. The CDR3 is 16 residues long. CDR3 bases: TGTGCCAGCAGTAAAGGGATGGGGGGGCAAGGTCAGCCCCAGCATTTT. It translates to CASSKGMGGQGQPQHF.

The chain carries TRBV19 and TRBJ1-1; D remains unclear. Per germline, CDR1 LNHDA and CDR2 SQIVND (reference sequence). The length of the CDR3 is 15 residues. V gave up 2 bases and J gave up 0 bases, with 10 bases separating them. This CDR3 reads CASSIQAYMNTEAFF. The CDR3 region has the DNA TGTGCCAGTAGTATACAGGCTTACATGAACACTGAAGCTTTCTTT. The whole variable domain, filled in from reference TRBV19 and TRBJ1-1, reads DGGITQSPKYLFRKEGQNVTLSCEQNLNHDAMYWYRQDPGQGLRLIYYSQIVNDFQKGDIAEGYSVSREKKESFPLTVTSAQKNPTAFYLCASSIQAYMNTEAFFGQGTRLTVV.

The chain couples TRBV19 to TRBJ1-5; TRBD1 matches at 7 bases. The CDR3 is 16 amino acids. The ends lost 7 bases at V and 9 bases at J; junction bases unmatched: 18. Germline lookup yields CDR1 LNHDA and CDR2 SQIVND (reference sequence). The CDR3 DNA is TGTGCCAGTACCCCAGTCGGAACAGGGCAGGGGGGGCCCCAGCATTTT. It is translated as CASTPVGTGQGGPQHF.

CDR3 sequence reads: CASSALAGVYNEQFF. In DNA, the CDR3 is TGTGCCAGCAGCGCACTAGCGGGGGTCTACAATGAGCAGTTCTTC. The gene calls are TRBV9 and TRBJ2-1, with 11 nucleotides matching TRBD2. Germline lookup yields CDR1 SGDLS and CDR2 YYNGEE. The ends lost 3 bases at V and 3 bases at J; junction bases unmatched: 2. The CDR3 spans 15 residues.

CDR3 nucleotides: TGTGCCAGCAGTTTGGGGAGGCGGGAGGCCAGGAACAATGAGCAGTTCTTC. It is translated as CASSLGRREARNNEQFF. This chain connects TRBV9 to TRBJ2-1; 8 bases are shared with TRBD2. J gave up 5 bases and V 5 bases, and 15 bases lay outside the gene matches. The CDR3 loop spans 17 amino acids. Germline loops: CDR1 SGDLS, CDR2 YYNGEE.

In its sample, this clone was seen once. The rearrangement links TRBV6-5 to TRBJ1-2; 7 nucleotides line up with TRBD1. Per the germline V gene, CDR1 is MNHEY and CDR2 is SVGAGI. Trimming took 7 bases from V and 8 from J; bases not matched to a gene: 13. The CDR3 runs 14 residues. Written as DNA, the CDR3 is TGTGCCAGCATTAAACCCGGACAGGCTTCGGGCTACACCTTC. This sequence encodes CASIKPGQASGYTF.